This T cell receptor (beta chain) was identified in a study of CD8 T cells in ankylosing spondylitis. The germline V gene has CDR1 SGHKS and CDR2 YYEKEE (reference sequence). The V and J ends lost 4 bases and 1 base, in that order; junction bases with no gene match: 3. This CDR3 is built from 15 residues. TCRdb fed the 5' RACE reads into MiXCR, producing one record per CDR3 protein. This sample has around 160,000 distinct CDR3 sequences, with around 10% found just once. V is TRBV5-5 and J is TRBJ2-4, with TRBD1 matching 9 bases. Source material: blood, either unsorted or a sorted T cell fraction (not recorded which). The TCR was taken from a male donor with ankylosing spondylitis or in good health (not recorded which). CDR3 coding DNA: TGTGCCAGCAGCACTACAGGGGGCGCCAAAAACATTCAGTACTTC. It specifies CASSTTGGAKNIQYF. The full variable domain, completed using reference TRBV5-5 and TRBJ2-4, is DAGVTQSPTHLIKTRGQQVTLRCSPISGHKSVSWYQQVLGQGPQFIFQYYEKEERGRGNFPDRFSARQFPNYSSELNVNALLLGDSALYLCASSTTGGAKNIQYFGAGTRLSVL.